This record looks at one T cell receptor (beta chain) sequence and its context. Its specificity is not known. This entry comes from a study of Ad26.COV2.S vaccination and SARS-CoV-2 variants. Study overall: Ad26.COV2.S was injected intramuscularly once or twice, 56 days apart.

The germline V gene has CDR1 SGHRS and CDR2 YFSETQ. The V end was cut by 4 bases, the J end by 5 bases, with 9 bases between. The CDR3 contains 12 residues. Treatment here: around 19 received Ad26.COV2.S at low or high dose, single or two shots; roughly five received placebo; per-sample allocation not given. Sample collection was performed on day 63 after the first vaccine or placebo injection. At a Boston site, the person donating was an adult of 18-55 years. Vaccination used an Ad26 vector expressing Wuhan-strain SARS-CoV-2 spike. Findings and caveats of the study: Total T cell responses were possibly underestimated by TCR breadth and depth analyses.

Sequencing used immunoSEQ multiplex PCR; TCRdb keeps in-frame clones, though not all of them. This repertoire shows 300,000 to 400,000 clones, roughly 81% found once; its top ten account for about 3.3%. The receptor's source is a person aged 18-65 years who received the Ad26.COV2.S COVID-19 vaccine or a placebo. This sequence joins TRBV5-1 and TRBJ2-5; no definite D call. The input for sequencing was peripheral blood, taken in a trial of Ad26.COV2.S vaccine versus placebo. The CDR3: CASSLQRETQYF. DNA for the CDR3: TGCGCCAGCAGCCTACAACGGGAGACCCAGTACTTC.